A selection of T cell receptor beta chains follows, all from one sample in a study of T cell repertoires in ileal Crohn's disease. Clones were read by immunoSEQ multiplex PCR, and TCRdb kept only the in-frame ones, dropping some. The sample contains around 7,400 clones, roughly 76% of which appear only once. Source material: ileal tissue. Receptors originate from an adult with Crohn's disease. CDR3s include the opening cysteine and the closing phenylalanine or tryptophan. The order of the fields is clone size, V gene, D gene, J gene, CDR3 DNA, CDR3 protein. D genes are given only for firm matches. Some rows have no size entry. The others give once, few or many, or a class for an expanded clone.

-	TRBV18	-	TRBJ1-5	TGTGCCAGCTCTGGACAGAGCAATCAGCCCCAGCATTTT	CASSGQSNQPQHF
-	TRBV19	TRBD2	TRBJ2-7	TGTGCCAGTAGTAGTGCTAGCGGGGTGGCCGGTGGCGAGCAGTACTTC	CASSSASGVAGGEQYF
few	TRBV7-9	TRBD1	TRBJ1-1	TGTGCCAGCAGCTTCGTACAGGGGGAAGCTTTCTTT	CASSFVQGEAFF
few	TRBV19	TRBD1	TRBJ1-3	TGTGCCACAAAAAATATACGGGACAGGGGTGACACCATATATTTT	CATKNIRDRGDTIYF
-	TRBV19	TRBD1	TRBJ1-5	TGTGCCAGTACCCGGGACAGTTCTTATCAGCCCCAGCATTTT	CASTRDSSYQPQHF
-	TRBV5-1	-	TRBJ2-1	TGCGCCAGCAGCCCGACAGTTGAAAGACACAATGAGCAGTTCTTC	CASSPTVERHNEQFF
-	TRBV7-8	TRBD2	TRBJ2-1	TGTGCCAGCACGGACGGACTAGCGGGAGGGCCCGCTGAGCAGTTCTTC	CASTDGLAGGPAEQFF
-	TRBV27	TRBD2	TRBJ2-5	TGTGCCAGCAGCCAGGTAGCGGGAATCAAGACCCAGTACTTC	CASSQVAGIKTQYF
-	TRBV6-6	TRBD2	TRBJ2-7	TGTGCCAGCAGTGACTCCTTTGGCGGGAGTTCCTACGAGCAGTACTTC	CASSDSFGGSSYEQYF
-	TRBV10-2	TRBD1	TRBJ1-5	TGCGCCAGCAGTGAGGGACAGGGAAGGCAGCCCCAGCATTTT	CASSEGQGRQPQHF
-	TRBV12-2	-	TRBJ2-2	TGTGCAAGTCGCTCTCGTATTACTAGCGGCTACACCGGGGAGCTGTTTTTT	CASRSRITSGYTGELFF
-	TRBV11-2	-	TRBJ2-7	TGTGCCAGCAGCCGGGGGACAGTCGATTACGAGCAGTACTTC	CASSRGTVDYEQYF
-	TRBV5-1	TRBD1	TRBJ1-1	TGCGCCAGCGGGACAGGGGCGATTACGAACACTGAAGCTTTCTTT	CASGTGAITNTEAFF
-	TRBV2	TRBD1	TRBJ2-2	TGTGCCAGCACCTTCGGAGGACAGGGGGCAGACGGGGAGCTGTTTTTT	CASTFGGQGADGELFF
once	TRBV2	-	TRBJ1-1	TGTGCCAGCCGTTTAGAGAAGAACACTGAAGCTTTCTTT	CASRLEKNTEAFF
-	TRBV4-1	TRBD1	TRBJ2-5	TGCGCCAGCAGCCAAGATCGTGGTGGGACAGCAAAAGAGACCCAGTACTTC	CASSQDRGGTAKETQYF
-	TRBV7-3	TRBD1	TRBJ1-1	TGTGCCAGCAGCCTCGGACAGGTAGGCACTGAAGCTTTCTTT	CASSLGQVGTEAFF
-	TRBV30	-	TRBJ1-4	TGTGCCTGGAGTGTACTAGGGAATAATGAAAAACTGTTTTTT	CAWSVLGNNEKLFF
-	TRBV5-4	-	TRBJ2-7	TGTGCCAGCAGCTTGAGTACCAGGGGCGACTACGAGCAGTACTTC	CASSLSTRGDYEQYF
-	TRBV2	TRBD1	TRBJ1-2	TGTGCCAGCAGTGGACAGGGAAACTATGGCTACACCTTC	CASSGQGNYGYTF
-	TRBV5-1	TRBD1	TRBJ2-7	TGCGCCAGCAGCACGGGACAGGTTCCCTACGAGCAGTACTTC	CASSTGQVPYEQYF
-	TRBV7-9	-	TRBJ2-6	TGTGCCAGCAGCTCTTCCGGGGCCAACGTCCTGACTTTC	CASSSSGANVLTF
few	TRBV10-3	TRBD2	TRBJ2-1	TGTGCCATCGCTCGGGGGGAGGGGAATGAGCAGTTCTTC	CAIARGEGNEQFF
-	TRBV6-5	-	TRBJ1-4	TGTGCCAGCAGCCCTCTAGGGGGTGAAAAACTGTTTTTT	CASSPLGGEKLFF
-	TRBV25-1	-	TRBJ2-1	TGTGCCAGCAACGGGGTGGCTAGAACCTACAATGAGCAGTTCTTC	CASNGVARTYNEQFF
-	TRBV18	-	TRBJ2-2	TGTGCCAGCTCACCAGGAAGAGGCGTCGGGGAGCTGTTTTTT	CASSPGRGVGELFF
-	TRBV13	TRBD2	TRBJ2-7	TGTGCCAGCAGCAGGACTAGCGGGAGCTCCTACGAGCAGTACTTC	CASSRTSGSSYEQYF
-	TRBV5-1	-	TRBJ2-6	TGCGCCAGCAGCTTGGATGGGGGACTTGGGGCCAACGTCCTGACTTTC	CASSLDGGLGANVLTF
-	TRBV5-1	-	TRBJ1-2	TGCGCCAGCAGCTTGGACGGGGGTTCCTATGGCTACACCTTC	CASSLDGGSYGYTF
-	TRBV6-5	-	TRBJ1-3	TGTGCCAGCAGTTATATAGACAGACCCTCTGGAAACACCATATATTTT	CASSYIDRPSGNTIYF
few	TRBV9	TRBD2	TRBJ2-1	TGTGCCAGCAGCGTACCTAGCGGGACCGACAATGAGCAGTTCTTC	CASSVPSGTDNEQFF
-	TRBV18	TRBD2	TRBJ2-5	TGTGCCAGCTCAAGCTTCGGACTAGCGGTCACCCAGTACTTC	CASSSFGLAVTQYF
-	TRBV7-9	TRBD1	TRBJ1-3	TGTGCCAGCAGCCGGGCGATGACAGGGGCCCAGGCGGACACCATATATTTT	CASSRAMTGAQADTIYF
-	TRBV7-7	-	TRBJ1-1	TGTGCTAGCAGCTTAAACTCAAACACTGAAGCTTTCTTT	CASSLNSNTEAFF
-	TRBV19	-	TRBJ2-1	TGTGCCAGTAGTCCTGACTACCGTACTAGCTCCTACAATGAGCAGTTCTTC	CASSPDYRTSSYNEQFF
-	TRBV2	-	TRBJ1-2	TGTGCCAGCAGTGAAAGCCCCTATGGCTACACCTTC	CASSESPYGYTF
-	TRBV30	TRBD2	TRBJ2-7	TGTGCCTGGAGTGTACCGAGCGGGAGGGCCTACGAGCAGTACTTC	CAWSVPSGRAYEQYF
once	TRBV5-1	-	TRBJ1-4	TGCGCCAGCAGCTTAGCGGGGGACTCGGTCGCAACTAATGAAAAACTGTTTTTT	CASSLAGDSVATNEKLFF
-	TRBV6-5	TRBD1	TRBJ1-4	TGTGCCAGCAGTCCCCTTGGGACAGGGAATGAAAAACTGTTTTTT	CASSPLGTGNEKLFF
-	TRBV6-5	TRBD2	TRBJ2-1	TGTGCCAGCAGTTACGGGACTACCCTCGGGAATGAGCAGTTCTTC	CASSYGTTLGNEQFF
-	TRBV7-2	-	TRBJ1-1	TGTGCCAGCAGCCCCTCGAACACTGAAGCTTTCTTT	CASSPSNTEAFF
-	TRBV12-5	TRBD2	TRBJ2-5	TGTGCTAGTGGTACGGAAGCGGGAGGGCCAGAGACCCAGTACTTC	CASGTEAGGPETQYF
-	TRBV5-6	TRBD1	TRBJ1-4	TGTGCCAGCAGCCCGCGACAGGGGAGGACACTGTTTTTT	CASSPRQGRTLFF
-	TRBV6-1	-	TRBJ2-7	TGTGCCAGCAGTCAATACTGGGGGGCCTACGAGCAGTACTTC	CASSQYWGAYEQYF
-	TRBV18	-	TRBJ2-1	TGTGCCAGCTCCTCCCGGGACTCAGGGGGGCAGTTCTTC	CASSSRDSGGQFF
-	TRBV10-3	-	TRBJ2-7	TGTGCCATCAATTACGAGACAGCGGGCGAGCAGTACTTC	CAINYETAGEQYF
once	TRBV7-9	-	TRBJ2-1	TGTGCCAGCAGCTTTTCTAGCTCCTACAATGAGCAGTTCTTC	CASSFSSSYNEQFF
-	TRBV5-1	-	TRBJ2-4	TGCGCCAGCAGCTTGGACAGGGCCAAAAACATTCAGTACTTC	CASSLDRAKNIQYF
few	TRBV19	-	TRBJ2-2	TGTGCCAGTAGTGAGGCCGGGGAGCTGTTTTTT	CASSEAGELFF
-	TRBV6-6	TRBD1	TRBJ1-2	TGTGCCAGCAGACTTATAGACAGGGATGGCTACACCTTC	CASRLIDRDGYTF
-	TRBV18	-	TRBJ2-7	TGTGCCAGCTCACCTCCTTTTAACGGGATAAGAACCTACGAGCAGTACTTC	CASSPPFNGIRTYEQYF
-	TRBV27	-	TRBJ1-1	TGTGCCAGCAGTTTTACGGGGAACACTGAAGCTTTCTTT	CASSFTGNTEAFF
-	TRBV4-2	-	TRBJ1-1	TGTGCCAGCAGCCAAGAAGCCGAAGCTTTCTTT	CASSQEAEAFF
few	TRBV6-4	TRBD2	TRBJ2-2	TGTGCCAGCAGCCGACTAGCGGAGGCCACCGGGGAGCTGTTTTTT	CASSRLAEATGELFF
-	TRBV6-1	-	TRBJ2-3	TGTGCCAGCAGTGAACTCATCAGGATCACGGGCACAGATACGCAGTATTTT	CASSELIRITGTDTQYF